This TCR beta chain was sequenced for a study of CD8+ T cells in alopecia areata. Study results and limitations: Normal skin contains resident alphabeta T cells, and these are also sequenced in scalp samples.

From alopecia areata patients, lesional scalp punch biopsies and peripheral blood were collected. CD4+ and CD8+ T cells were sorted from PBMCs. cDNA reverse transcribed from extracted RNA served as the sequencing template. Measured with immunoSEQ multiplex PCR; TCRdb has only the in-frame clones, and not every one. The table includes about 140,000 clones, 45% to 60% detected once. A word on this clone: Its antigen is still unknown.

With 6 bases clipped from V and 0 bases from J, the junction kept 5 bases outside the gene matches. The CDR3 is 14 residues long. Looked up from germline, CDR1 is SQVTM and CDR2 is ANQGSEA. The TCR comes from a human donor with alopecia areata. Here the sequenced sample was CD4+ T cells sorted from blood, taken at week 0. The rearrangement joins TRBV29-1 to TRBJ2-7; 10 positions agree with TRBD2. The chain's CDR3 is CSVGASGSSYEQYF. The CDR3 nucleotides are TGCAGCGTAGGAGCTAGCGGGAGCTCCTACGAGCAGTACTTC.